These 13 T cell receptor beta chains originate from one sample sequenced in a study of cytomegalovirus exposure and HLA in healthy donors. PCR primers comprised 60 Vbeta and 13 Jbeta primers. TCRdb's copy holds only in-frame clones and misses some; the assay was immunoSEQ multiplex PCR. The repertoire consists of hundreds of thousands of clones, with around 88% occurring once and the leading ten covering approximately 1%. Input material: PBMCs. The receptors were gathered from a woman aged 18 to 35 in good health and CMV-seronegative.

The chain couples TRBV7-9 to TRBJ2-1, with 13 bases identical to TRBD2. The germline gives CDR1 SEHNR, CDR2 FQNEAQ (reference sequence). After removal of 4 bases from V and 8 bases from J, the junction contained 5 bases not matched to a gene. The length of the CDR3 is 15 residues. The CDR3 sequence is CASSSTSGGRDEQFF. CDR3 nucleotide sequence: TGTGCCAGCAGCTCGACTAGCGGGGGGAGGGATGAGCAGTTCTTC.

The V and J genes are TRBV13 and TRBJ2-7, with D tentatively TRBD2 (5 bases). V lost 1 base, J lost 4 bases, and 5 bases lay in between. The CDR3 spans 12 residues. Germline CDR1 PRHDT, CDR2 FYEKMQ (reference sequence). The CDR3, as DNA: TGTGCCAGCAGCTTAGTAGCGTACGAGCAGTACTTC. The encoded protein is CASSLVAYEQYF.

The CDR3 spells CASSFEAGSHYGYTF. The DNA of the CDR3 is TGTGCCAGCAGCTTTGAGGCCGGCAGCCACTATGGCTACACCTTC. The chain carries TRBV5-4 and TRBJ1-2, with D unclear. This CDR3 has 15 amino acids. V lost 2 bases to trimming and J lost 3 bases, with 14 bases between them. Germline values: CDR1 SGHNT, CDR2 YYREEE (reference sequence).

The chain carries TRBV11-1 and TRBJ2-7; 9 nucleotides align to TRBD2. The germline V gene has CDR1 SGHAT and CDR2 FQDESV (reference sequence). With 4 bases clipped from V and 7 bases from J, the junction kept 5 bases outside the gene matches. This CDR3 spans 13 amino acids. In DNA, the CDR3 is TGTGCCAGCAGCTCTAGCGGGATTAGGGAGCAGTACTTC. Its protein is CASSSSGIREQYF. The full variable domain, its missing parts supplied by reference TRBV11-1 and TRBJ2-7, is EAEVAQSPRYKITEKSQAVAFWCDPISGHATLYWYRQILGQGPELLVQFQDESVVDDSQLPKDRFSAERLKGVDSTLKIQPAELGDSAMYLCASSSSGIREQYFGPGTRLTVT.

This chain uses TRBV4-3 with TRBJ1-2, with 12 bases matching TRBD1. Germline values: CDR1 LGHNA, CDR2 YSLEER. This CDR3 contains 16 residues. The V gene end was trimmed by 0 bases and the J gene end by 4 bases; junction bases not matched to a gene: 3. The DNA of the CDR3 is TGCGCCAGCAGCCAAGATGGGGGACAGGGGGCCTATGGCTACACCTTC. This translates into CASSQDGGQGAYGYTF.

The genes are TRBV19 and TRBJ2-1, with 10 bases that match TRBD1. CDR1 is LNHDA, CDR2 SQIVND, per germline (reference sequence). The ends lost 7 bases at V and 8 bases at J; junction bases unmatched: 5. This CDR3 has 13 residues. The chain's CDR3 is CASTRDRGDEQFF. CDR3 nucleotide sequence: TGTGCCAGTACCCGGGACAGGGGTGATGAGCAGTTCTTC.

The chain is built from TRBV4-2 and TRBJ2-7; D not certain. V lost 0 bases, J lost 3 bases, and 9 bases lay in between. Germline CDR1 reads LGHNA; CDR2 reads YNFKEQ. The CDR3 consists of 14 residues. The CDR3, as DNA: TGTGCCAGCAGCCAAGATGGAGCCGGCTACGAGCAGTACTTC. Amino acids: CASSQDGAGYEQYF.

The J gene is TRBJ1-1, the V gene TRBV15; D remains ambiguous. From germline, CDR1 is LNHNV and CDR2 YYDKDF (reference sequence). V was trimmed by 4 bases and J by 1 base, leaving 7 bases between them. The CDR3 is made up of 13 amino acids. CDR3 amino acids: CATSKQSNTEAFF. CDR3 bases: TGTGCCACCAGCAAACAGTCGAACACTGAAGCTTTCTTT.

This clone was counted once. V usage is TRBV7-2 and J usage is TRBJ2-1, with D uncertain. Germline assignment: CDR1 SGHTA and CDR2 FQGNSA. The length of the CDR3 is 13 residues. V shed 5 bases and J shed 6 bases, with 11 bases lying between them. CDR3 protein: CASSRTHGNEQFF. The CDR3 coding sequence is TGTGCCAGCAGCCGTACTCACGGCAATGAGCAGTTCTTC.

The chain employs TRBV7-3 and TRBJ1-2; D is unresolved. Germline-derived CDR1 and CDR2 are SGHTA and FQGTGA. V lost 5 bases, J lost 8 bases, and 18 bases lay in between. The CDR3 is made up of 14 amino acids. The DNA for the CDR3 is TGTGCCAGCAGCCCCTACGTCGAGGACTGGGGCTACACCTTC. Its translation is CASSPYVEDWGYTF.

The DNA for the CDR3 is TGTGCCAGCAGCTTGACATCGTATGGCTACACCTTC. Translated: CASSLTSYGYTF. The chain joins TRBV5-8 to TRBJ1-2; no clear D. In germline, CDR1 is SGHTS, CDR2 YDEGEE. The CDR3 contains 12 residues. V was shortened by 1 base and J by 5 bases, with 6 bases between the two germline ends.

This chain links TRBV5-4 with TRBJ1-1, with D perhaps TRBD1 (5 bases). The CDR3 is 15 residues long. The germline V and J ends were trimmed by 1 base and 2 bases, with 12 bases remaining between them. Germline V lookup: CDR1 SGHNT, CDR2 YYREEE (reference sequence). CDR3 protein: CASSLKWGLNTEAFF. In DNA, the CDR3 is TGTGCCAGCAGCTTGAAGTGGGGACTCAACACTGAAGCTTTCTTT.

This clone was seen only a few times. The V gene is TRBV7-9, the J gene TRBJ2-3, with D possibly TRBD1 on 6 matching bases. This CDR3 spans 15 amino acids. From germline, CDR1 is SEHNR and CDR2 FQNEAQ (reference sequence). Trimming cost V 0 bases and J 7 bases, with 14 bases left between them. As DNA, the CDR3 is TGTGCCAGCAGCTTAGCTCAGGGGTCGATCTATACGCAGTATTTT. Its translation: CASSLAQGSIYTQYF.